A single sample gave rise to the 11 T cell receptor beta chains below, sequenced in a study of ipilimumab plus nivolumab after autologous stem cell transplantation. This table comes from immunoSEQ multiplex PCR, and its TCRdb copy is limited to in-frame clones, with some not included. This sample carries fewer than 25,000 clones, 74% of them seen once, and the ten largest clones take around 25%. Sequenced here: PBMCs, sampled in a trial of ipilimumab plus nivolumab as post-transplant consolidation. The receptor set was obtained from a male donor with diffuse large B-cell lymphoma.

The chain couples TRBV5-1 to TRBJ2-2; D is uncertain. Germline loops: CDR1 SGHRS, CDR2 YFSETQ. There are 14 residues in the CDR3. The ends were cut back, 4 bases at V and 1 base at J, with 8 bases in the middle. For the CDR3, the DNA is TGCGCCAGCAGCCCTCAGATGAACACCGGGGAGCTGTTTTTT. Amino acid sequence: CASSPQMNTGELFF.

This clone was picked up one time. The rearrangement uses TRBV27 and TRBJ2-3; D may be TRBD2 (6 bases). Per the germline V gene, CDR1 is MNHEY and CDR2 is SMNVEV (reference sequence). The CDR3 is 14 amino acids. The V and J ends lost 4 bases and 5 bases respectively, with 13 bases between them. This CDR3 is CASSYSGEGDTQYF. As DNA, the CDR3 is TGTGCCAGCAGTTATAGCGGAGAAGGAGATACGCAGTATTTT.

This clone was counted a few times. V and J are TRBV7-9 and TRBJ1-2, with 9 bases fitting TRBD1. V lost 5 bases, J lost 2 bases, and 6 bases stayed unmatched. Germline V gives CDR1 SEHNR, CDR2 FQNEAQ (reference sequence). The CDR3 consists of 15 residues. CDR3 residues: CASSPPGQGNYGYTF. CDR3 nucleotide sequence: TGTGCCAGCAGCCCCCCAGGACAGGGGAACTATGGCTACACCTTC.

The chain joins TRBV5-1 to TRBJ1-4; 7 nucleotides agree with TRBD1. The CDR3 is 14 residues long. Looked up from germline, CDR1 is SGHRS and CDR2 is YFSETQ. The J segment lost 1 base and the V segment lost 6 bases, leaving 3 bases of the junction unmatched. Here the CDR3 DNA reads TGCGCCAGCACCAGGGGGGGAACTAATGAAAAACTGTTTTTT. It is translated as CASTRGGTNEKLFF. The complete variable domain, with remaining parts taken from reference TRBV5-1 and TRBJ1-4, reads KAGVTQTPRYLIKTRGQQVTLSCSPISGHRSVSWYQQTPGQGLQFLFEYFSETQRNKGNFPGRFSGRQFSNSRSEMNVSTLELGDSALYLCASTRGGTNEKLFFGSGTQLSVL.

This clone was recorded a few times. The chain employs TRBV2 and TRBJ2-1, with 9 bases identical to TRBD1. V lost 6 bases to trimming and J lost 16 bases; unmatched junction nucleotides: 4. Germline assignment: CDR1 SNHLY and CDR2 FYNNEI. This CDR3 is built from 10 residues. CDR3 DNA: TGTGCCAGCAGGGGACAGGGATCATTCTTC. It yields the protein CASRGQGSFF.

This clone is deemed medium-sized. This chain connects TRBV19 to TRBJ1-5; 10 bases are shared with TRBD1. The CDR3 contains 16 residues. Germline-derived CDR1 and CDR2 are LNHDA and SQIVND (reference sequence). V lost 7 bases to trimming and J lost 4 bases; unmatched junction nucleotides: 10. The CDR3 DNA reads TGTGCCAGTACATCGGGACAGGGGAGGACTAATCAGCCCCAGCATTTT. Translation: CASTSGQGRTNQPQHF.

V usage is TRBV18 and J usage is TRBJ1-5; D uncertain. The CDR3 is made up of 14 amino acids. V lost 3 bases, J lost 1 base, and 7 bases lay in between. CDR1 is KGHSH, CDR2 LQKENI, per germline. The CDR3 region is CASSPVLSNQPQHF. DNA of the CDR3: TGTGCCAGCTCACCGGTTTTAAGCAATCAGCCCCAGCATTTT.

A few counts support this clone. The V gene is TRBV7-9, the J gene TRBJ2-7; D ambiguous. With 4 bases removed from V and 1 base from J, the gap between germline ends came to 11 bases. The CDR3 covers 14 residues. CDR1 is SEHNR and CDR2 is FQNEAQ in the germline V gene (reference sequence). CDR3 in amino acids: CASSSPPGSYEQYF. The CDR3 coding sequence is TGTGCCAGCAGCTCCCCCCCGGGTTCCTACGAGCAGTACTTC.

This clone has a single count. The gene calls are TRBV9 and TRBJ2-1; 7 positions match TRBD1. Germline V gene lookup returns CDR1 SGDLS and CDR2 YYNGEE. This CDR3 has 14 residues. After removal of 3 bases from V and 5 bases from J, the junction contained 5 bases not matched to a gene. This CDR3 reads CASSATGVHNEQFF. The DNA of the CDR3 is TGTGCCAGCAGCGCTACAGGGGTACACAATGAGCAGTTCTTC.

The J gene is TRBJ2-5, the V gene TRBV2; D is unresolved. Germline CDR1 is SNHLY and CDR2 is FYNNEI. This CDR3 region has 13 residues. Trimming removed 0 bases at V and 1 base at J, with 3 bases between. The CDR3 is CASSEAFQETQYF. CDR3 nucleotide sequence: TGTGCCAGCAGTGAAGCGTTCCAAGAGACCCAGTACTTC.

This chain connects TRBV5-1 to TRBJ2-2, with TRBD1 matching 7 bases. Germline CDR1 is SGHRS and CDR2 is YFSETQ. The CDR3 consists of 15 residues. V was clipped by 7 bases and J by 1 base; unmatched bases: 7. CDR3: CASAQDRMNTGELFF. The CDR3 nucleotides read TGCGCCAGCGCCCAGGACAGGATGAACACCGGGGAGCTGTTTTTT.